Listed here are 13 T cell receptor gamma chains from one sample, sequenced in a study of γδ T cells in repeated Plasmodium falciparum infection. TCRdb re-analyzed the multiplex PCR reads via CATT. The sample carries 25,000 to 35,000 gamma-chain clones, approximately 1.5% recorded once. Vgamma9/Vdelta2+ and Vdelta2-negative gammadelta T cells were flow-sorted from PBMC for bulk sequencing. The sample consisted of gamma-delta T cells from blood. The receptor set was obtained from a pool of human donors (malaria-infected and uninfected, not separated).

A word on this clone: For this DNA, TCRdb reports the protein of a much larger clone, which diverges at residue 14, most likely from a read error; the protein presented here is translated directly from the DNA. This chain connects TRGV2 to TRGJ1 or TRGJ2. The CDR3 is made up of 17 amino acids. Germline CDR1 EGSNGY, CDR2 YDSYNSKV. The CDR3 DNA reads as TGTGCCACCTGGGACGGTGAAGGAGTGGGATATTATTATACGAAACTCTTT. Translating gives CATWDGEGVGYYYTKLF.

About this clone: The protein TCRdb lists belongs to a much larger clone and differs from this DNA's translation at residue 7, which points to a read error; the protein shown is made from the DNA. The genes are TRGV3 and TRGJ1 or TRGJ2. No J gene is reported in TCRdb; it was inferred here by comparing the DNA with germline. From germline, CDR1 is VTNTFY and CDR2 YDVSTARD (reference sequence). This CDR3 region has 11 residues. V lost 5 bases and J lost 9; bases outside the gene matches: 7. CDR3 coding DNA: TGTGCCACCTGGGCAAGGGGTAAGAAACTCTTT. Protein product: CATWARGKKLF.

This clone has just a few counts. The translation of this DNA and the TCRdb protein of a much larger clone differ at residue 5, probably owing to a read error; the protein shown here is translated from the DNA. The chain carries TRGV9 and TRGJ1 or TRGJ2. The V gene's germline CDR1 is GITISATS and CDR2 ISYDGTV (reference sequence). The CDR3 contains 11 residues. CDR3 in amino acids: CALWGVKAKLF. CDR3 sequence (DNA): TGTGCCTTGTGGGGGGTGAAGGCGAAACTCTTT.

In this sample, this clone turned up many times. The TCRdb record carries a much larger clone's protein, which differs from this DNA's translation at residue 8; a read error is the likely cause, and the protein listed here is the DNA translation. The genes are TRGV9 and TRGJ1 or TRGJ2. The J gene was missing in TCRdb and was found by matching the end of the DNA to germline. Germline trimming cut 3 bases from V and 1 base from J; bases unmatched to any gene: 6. Germline V gene sequence: CDR1 GITISATS, CDR2 ISYDGTV (reference sequence). The CDR3 runs to 14 residues. The CDR3 DNA follows: TGTGCCTTGTGGGAGTCCCCAAATTATTATAAGAAACTCTTT. Amino acids: CALWESPNYYKKLF.

This clone was seen many times. TCRdb has a much larger clone's protein, which differs at residue 9 from the translation of this DNA, likely because of a read error; what is shown is the protein translated from the DNA. The chain joins TRGV4 to TRGJP2. No J segment appears in TCRdb, so it was assigned here by matching the sequence to germline. The CDR3 has 14 amino acids. V dropped 5 bases and J dropped 10; count of bases not matched to a gene: 13. From germline, CDR1 is EGSTGY and CDR2 YDSYTSSV. CDR3 loop: CATWAPAKGWIKTF. The CDR3 nucleotides are TGTGCCACCTGGGCCCCAGCTAAAGGTTGGATCAAGACGTTT.

This clone has at least ten counts. A read error likely explains this, since a far larger clone differs by one base. This CDR3 is also generated by other DNA sequences in the sample. The rearrangement uses TRGV9 and TRGJP. This CDR3 is built from 16 residues. CDR1 and CDR2 from the germline V gene are GITISATS and ISYDGTV (reference sequence). The DNA for the CDR3 is TGTGCCCTGTGGGATCAACAAGAGTTGGGCAAAAAAATCAAGGTATTT. Translation gives CALWDQQELGKKIKVF.

The sample holds a few counts of this clone. The protein that TCRdb holds for this DNA derives from a much larger clone and differs from the translated DNA at residue 3, which likely indicates a read error; the protein shown here is translated from the DNA. The V call is TRGV8, the J call TRGJ1 or TRGJ2. TCRdb records no J gene; here it was assigned by comparing the DNA to germline. This CDR3 region has 11 residues. The germline CDR1 and CDR2 sequences are VENAVY and YDSYNSRV. The CDR3 loop is CAAWDTNKKLF. CDR3 in DNA: TGTGCCGCCTGGGATACAAATAAGAAACTCTTT.

This clone is labeled medium-sized (0.01 to 0.1%). A much larger clone differs from this one at a single base, so this may be a read error. Within the sample, other DNA sequences also encode this same CDR3. This sequence joins TRGV9 and TRGJP. This CDR3 comprises 16 residues. Germline loops: CDR1 GITISATS, CDR2 ISYDGTV (reference sequence). With 4 bases clipped from V and 3 bases from J, the junction kept 3 bases outside the gene matches. The CDR3 DNA is TGTGCCTTGTGGGATGCGCAAGAGTTGGGCAAAAAAATCAAGGTATTT. The encoded protein is CALWDAQELGKKIKVF.

In the case of this clone: A read error is the likely source, as a far larger clone sits one nucleotide away. The same CDR3 also results from other DNA sequences found in this sample. The chain has TRGV9 and TRGJP1. The J gene is not listed in TCRdb, so it was assigned here from a DNA match to germline. CDR1 and CDR2 (germline): GITISATS, ISYDGTV (reference sequence). The CDR3 is made up of 14 amino acids. DNA of the CDR3: TGTGCCTTGTGGGAGCCAAACACTGGGTGGTTCAAGATATTT. Translation: CALWEPNTGWFKIF.

For this clone: The TCRdb record carries a much larger clone's protein, which differs from this DNA's translation at residue 7; a read error is the likely cause, and the protein listed here is the DNA translation. The chain joins TRGV9 to TRGJP. The J gene is absent in TCRdb and was assigned here via DNA matching to germline. The germline V gene encodes CDR1 GITISATS and CDR2 ISYDGTV (reference sequence). V shed 2 bases and J 8 bases; nucleotides not matched to a gene: 9. This CDR3 is 17 amino acids long. In DNA form, the CDR3 reads TGTGCCTTGTGGGAGGACCCATTCCAGTTGGGCAAAAAAATCAAGGTATTT. Translation gives CALWEDPFQLGKKIKVF.

This clone was detected ten times or more. TCRdb assigns this DNA the protein of a much larger clone, which departs from its translation at residue 4; this likely reflects a read error, and the protein shown comes from translating the DNA. The chain uses TRGV9 and TRGJP. The CDR3 sequence is 16 residues long. Germline V lookup: CDR1 GITISATS, CDR2 ISYDGTV (reference sequence). CDR3 sequence: CALCEVKELGKKIKVF. The CDR3 region has the DNA TGTGCCTTGTGTGAGGTAAAGGAGTTGGGCAAAAAAATCAAGGTATTT.

Concerning this clone itself: The translation of this DNA and the TCRdb protein of a much larger clone differ at residue 4, probably owing to a read error; the protein shown here is translated from the DNA. This chain links TRGV4 with TRGJ1 or TRGJ2. Assignment of the J gene here rests on matching the DNA to germline, because TCRdb gives none. Germline V gene sequence: CDR1 EGSTGY, CDR2 YDSYTSSV. The J segment lost 3 bases and the V segment lost 9 bases, leaving 8 bases of the junction unmatched. CDR3 length: 12 amino acids. The CDR3 bases are TGTGCCACCCGGGGTTTTTATTATAAGAAACTCTTT. The encoded protein is CATRGFYYKKLF.

Worth noting for this clone: A read error is the likely source, as a far larger clone sits one nucleotide away. In the same sample, other DNA sequences code for this CDR3. The V and J genes are TRGV5 and TRGJ1 or TRGJ2. TCRdb gives no J gene; it was assigned here by matching the DNA to germline. The CDR3 is 13 amino acids. The V segment lost 0 bases and the J segment 10 bases; nucleotides outside the gene matches: 9. Germline lookup yields CDR1 VINAFY and CDR2 YDVSNSKD. CDR3 in DNA: TGTGCCACCTGGGACAGGCTGGCCTACAAGAAACTCTTT. Translated, it gives CATWDRLAYKKLF.